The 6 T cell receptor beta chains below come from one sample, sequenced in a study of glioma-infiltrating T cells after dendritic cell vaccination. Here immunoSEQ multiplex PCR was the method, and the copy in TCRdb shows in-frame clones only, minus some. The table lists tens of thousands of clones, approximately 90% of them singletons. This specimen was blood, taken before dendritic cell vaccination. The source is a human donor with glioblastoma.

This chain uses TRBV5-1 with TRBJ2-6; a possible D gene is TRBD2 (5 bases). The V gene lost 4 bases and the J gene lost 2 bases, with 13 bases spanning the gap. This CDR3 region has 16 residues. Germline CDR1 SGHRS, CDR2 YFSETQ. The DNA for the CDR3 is TGCGCCAGCAGCCCGGATGTACTAGCTGGGGCCAACGTCCTGACTTTC. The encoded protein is CASSPDVLAGANVLTF.

CDR3 loop: CASSLYNEQYF. The CDR3 nucleotides are TGTGCCAGCAGCTTGTATAACGAGCAGTACTTC. This chain connects TRBV5-6 to TRBJ2-7; D ambiguous. The germline gives CDR1 SGHDT, CDR2 YYEEEE. The V gene lost 1 base and the J gene lost 5 bases, with 4 bases spanning the gap. The CDR3 has 11 residues.

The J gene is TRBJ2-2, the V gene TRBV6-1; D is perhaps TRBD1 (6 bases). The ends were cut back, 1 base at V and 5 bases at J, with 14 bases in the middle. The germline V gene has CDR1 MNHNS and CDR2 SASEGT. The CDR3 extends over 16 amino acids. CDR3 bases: TGTGCCAGCAGTGAAGTATTGGCAGGGGTGACCGGGGAGCTGTTTTTT. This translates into CASSEVLAGVTGELFF.

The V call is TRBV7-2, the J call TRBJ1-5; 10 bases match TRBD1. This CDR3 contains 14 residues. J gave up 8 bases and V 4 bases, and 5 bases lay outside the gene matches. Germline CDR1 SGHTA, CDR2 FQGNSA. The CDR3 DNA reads TGTGCCAGCAGCTCAACGACAGGGGGCAAGCCCCAGCATTTT. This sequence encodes CASSSTTGGKPQHF.

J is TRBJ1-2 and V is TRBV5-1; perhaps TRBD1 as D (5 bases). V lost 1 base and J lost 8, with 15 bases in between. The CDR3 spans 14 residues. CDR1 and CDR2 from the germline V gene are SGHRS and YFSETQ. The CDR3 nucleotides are TGCGCCAGCAGCTTGAATATTCCGGGGGGAGGCTACACCTTC. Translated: CASSLNIPGGGYTF.

The CDR3 coding sequence is TGTGCCACCTTTAACATGATCTACACCTTC. Translation gives CATFNMIYTF. This rearrangement joins TRBV6-4 to TRBJ1-2; the D is unclear. This CDR3 region has 10 residues. Trimming left V 10 bases short and J 10 bases short, with 13 bases between. Germline assignment: CDR1 MRHNA and CDR2 SNTAGT.